This is a list of T cell receptor beta chains from one sample in a study of T cell changes during pregnancy in multiple sclerosis. Only in-frame clones appear in the TCRdb table, and some are missing; sequencing was by immunoSEQ multiplex PCR. The top ten hold approximately 5.1% of the sample, which has more than 9,000 clones, around 88% seen once. The sequenced sample was CD8+ T cells from peripheral blood mononuclear cells, obtained in the first trimester of pregnancy. All receptors derive from a female donor in good health, enrolled as a control in a pregnancy study. CDR3s include the opening cysteine and the closing phenylalanine or tryptophan. The order of the fields is V gene, J gene, clone size, D gene, CDR3 length, CDR3 protein, CDR3 DNA. D genes are given only for firm matches. Not every row has a clone size; where given, it reads once, few, many or a size class.

TRBV19	TRBJ2-1	NA	TRBD1	14	CASTRQGDYNEQFF	TGTGCCAGTACCCGACAGGGGGACTACAATGAGCAGTTCTTC
TRBV6-4	TRBJ2-3	NA	NA	14	CASSDGGATDTQYF	TGTGCCAGCAGTGACGGGGGGGCTACAGATACGCAGTATTTT
TRBV6-1	TRBJ2-3	NA	NA	13	CASGSTVTDTQYF	TGTGCCAGCGGCTCCACCGTCACAGATACGCAGTATTTT
TRBV6-5	TRBJ1-1	once	TRBD1	16	CASSYGTGGANTEAFF	TGTGCCAGCAGTTACGGGACAGGGGGCGCAAACACTGAAGCTTTCTTT
TRBV7-6	TRBJ2-3	NA	NA	15	CASSFRGMDEDTQYF	TGTGCCAGCAGCTTTAGAGGGATGGATGAGGATACGCAGTATTTT
TRBV4-3	TRBJ1-1	NA	NA	18	CASSQDVAQHGLNTEAFF	TGCGCCAGCAGCCAAGATGTTGCCCAACATGGCCTGAACACTGAAGCTTTCTTT
TRBV7-2	TRBJ2-2	NA	TRBD2	17	CASSSLWAGVNTGELFF	TGTGCCAGCAGCTCACTTTGGGCGGGGGTGAACACCGGGGAGCTGTTTTTT
TRBV4-3	TRBJ2-7	NA	TRBD1	15	CASSQLTGTGEEQYF	TGCGCCAGCAGCCAACTTACCGGGACAGGGGAAGAGCAGTACTTC
TRBV9	TRBJ1-1	NA	NA	16	CASSPDRPMKRGEAFF	TGTGCCAGCAGCCCGGACAGACCCATGAAGAGAGGTGAAGCTTTCTTT
TRBV6-5	TRBJ2-1	NA	TRBD2	15	CASRPGLAGANEQFF	TGTGCCAGCAGGCCGGGACTAGCGGGGGCTAATGAGCAGTTCTTC
TRBV30	TRBJ1-1	few	NA	14	CAWSVPQTDSEAFF	TGTGCCTGGAGTGTGCCCCAGACGGACAGTGAAGCTTTCTTT
TRBV6-1	TRBJ2-1	NA	NA	14	CASSGSDRYNEQFF	TGTGCCAGCAGTGGGTCCGACAGGTACAATGAGCAGTTCTTC
TRBV7-9	TRBJ2-7	NA	NA	14	CASLEDSPSYEQYF	TGTGCCAGCCTAGAGGACTCCCCCTCCTACGAGCAGTACTTC
TRBV7-6	TRBJ2-7	NA	NA	14	CASSGTGDFNEQYF	TGTGCCAGCAGCGGTACAGGGGACTTCAACGAGCAGTACTTC
TRBV6-5	TRBJ1-2	NA	TRBD1	16	CASSYSMQGDRYGYTF	TGTGCCAGCAGTTACTCGATGCAGGGGGATAGGTATGGCTACACCTTC
TRBV19	TRBJ2-2	once	NA	13	CASRHPNTGELFF	TGTGCCAGCAGACATCCGAACACCGGGGAGCTGTTTTTT
TRBV12-5	TRBJ1-2	NA	TRBD1	17	CASGLGDLRDSTAGYTF	TGTGCTAGTGGTTTGGGAGACCTTCGGGACAGCACTGCAGGCTACACCTTC